This TCR beta chain was retrieved from a study of T cells in Graves' hyperthyroidism and ophthalmopathy (dated by TCRdb to the late 2010s). For context, the study as a whole: To identify TCR V-J signatures that set the groups apart, the researchers used a discovery cohort of 90 to 100 patients, made up of 43 with Graves' ophthalmopathy and 57 with stable Graves' hyperthyroidism. Prospective prediction of ophthalmopathy was tested in an independent validation cohort consisting of fewer than 20 hyperthyroidism patients and around 17 patients who later progressed to ophthalmopathy. The 95 to 100 discovery patients were randomly divided into training and test sets at a 7:3 ratio. In several Graves' hyperthyroidism patients, the study also compared T-cell repertoires from thyroid tissue with T-cell repertoires from blood. Once sampling was done, hyperthyroidism patients were given methimazole at a starting dose of 30 mg daily, whereas ophthalmopathy patients were given high-dose intravenous methylprednisolone. TCR Vbeta CDR3 sequencing of roughly 140 peripheral blood samples (under 45 ophthalmopathy, 75 to 80 hyperthyroidism and around 17 progressor patients) is reported in the paper. Paper-wide results and their limitations: Most expanded thyroid clonotypes (frequency above 0.001) were also detected in blood, a finding suggesting that blood repertoires may reflect thyroid immune responses. No statistical method was used to set the sample size in advance, and investigators knew the group allocation. A 13 V-J signature model separated ophthalmopathy from stable hyperthyroidism, with approximately 87% sensitivity and 81% to 82% specificity in cross-validation and 80%/75% in testing. In validation, the model predicted progression to ophthalmopathy with just under 71% sensitivity and roughly 72% specificity, a median of roughly seven months before onset.

Graves' hyperthyroidism was defined as stable when no progression to ophthalmopathy occurred over 18 months of follow-up. Hyperthyroidism patients were newly diagnosed, with disease duration under 2 months, and aged 18 to 65 years. Any patient with an uncontrolled infection, another autoimmune disease, pregnancy or lactation was excluded. Diagnoses were established on the basis of clinical symptoms, serum thyroxine and TRAb, thyroid ultrasound, and orbital computed tomography. Trizol reagent was used to extract total RNA, and RNA quality was then checked on an Agilent 2100 Bioanalyzer. This clonotype appeared many times. The antigen this receptor binds is unknown. A junction boundary mismatches the germline segment, possibly from a read error. TCR beta CDR3 regions were amplified from RNA transcripts. A first-round RT-PCR of the TCR CDR3 used the HTBI primer set with the Qiagen OneStep RT-PCR kit. A second multiplex PCR round built the libraries, followed by size selection and purification. Libraries were sequenced paired-end with 100 bp reads on an Illumina HiSeq2000. The authors' analysis ran thus. Raw data were processed with SOAPnuke, discarding reads with adapters, uncalled bases, mean Phred below 15, or no exact constant-primer or identifier match. High-quality paired reads were merged using COPE v1.2.5, and each unique nucleotide sequence was defined as a clonotype. MiTCR v1.1 was used to align clonotypes to the IMGT TRBV, TRBD and TRBJ reference segments. Analysis was restricted to V-J combinations with a frequency above 0.0001, which covered about 99% of repertoires. A TCS score was defined as the ratio between F50 (clonal expansion) and ExV (chaos), using BLOSUM62-based TCRdist between CDR3 peptides within each V-J. Welch's t-statistics and random forest reduced roughly 540 V-J features to 10 to 15, which were used in a naive Bayes classifier (R e1071). TCRdb handled the public reads itself, with Q25 trimming in fastp and clone calling in MiXCR, and kept productive beta chains. Rows are combined by CDR3 protein, so each entry shows the most common genes and DNA. TCRdb's processing, not the authors', yielded these V and J calls. The sample table holds roughly 580,000 distinct CDR3 sequences, of which roughly 50% were seen once. The top ten clones comprise just under 8.5% of the sample.

From the cysteine up to the phenylalanine, the CDR3 has a length of 13 residues. The read is trimmed to its CDR3 DNA, 39 bases read in frame from base 1. Looking up the germline V gene yields CDR1 ENHRY and CDR2 SYGVKD. Sequences were obtained from peripheral blood or thyroid tissue (not recorded which). The V gene is TRBV10-3 and the J gene is TRBJ1-1; TRBD1 matches 7 bases in the middle. This TCR was sampled from a woman under 30 with Graves' hyperthyroidism. Donor details come from another sample of the same person, matched by shared clones. The CDR3 is CASSEGANTEAFF. The bases read TGTGCCAGCAGTGAGGGGGCGAACACTGAAGCTTTCTTT.